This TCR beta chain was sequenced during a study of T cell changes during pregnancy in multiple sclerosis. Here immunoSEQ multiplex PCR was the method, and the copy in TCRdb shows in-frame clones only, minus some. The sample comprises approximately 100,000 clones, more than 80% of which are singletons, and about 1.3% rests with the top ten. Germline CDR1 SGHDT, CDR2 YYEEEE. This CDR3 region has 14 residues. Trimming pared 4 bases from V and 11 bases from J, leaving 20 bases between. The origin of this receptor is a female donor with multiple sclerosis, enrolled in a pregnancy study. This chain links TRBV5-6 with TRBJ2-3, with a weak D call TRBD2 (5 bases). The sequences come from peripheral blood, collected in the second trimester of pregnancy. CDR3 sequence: CASSALESGTRQYF. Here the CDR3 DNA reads TGTGCCAGCAGCGCGCTCGAAAGCGGAACGCGGCAGTATTTT.